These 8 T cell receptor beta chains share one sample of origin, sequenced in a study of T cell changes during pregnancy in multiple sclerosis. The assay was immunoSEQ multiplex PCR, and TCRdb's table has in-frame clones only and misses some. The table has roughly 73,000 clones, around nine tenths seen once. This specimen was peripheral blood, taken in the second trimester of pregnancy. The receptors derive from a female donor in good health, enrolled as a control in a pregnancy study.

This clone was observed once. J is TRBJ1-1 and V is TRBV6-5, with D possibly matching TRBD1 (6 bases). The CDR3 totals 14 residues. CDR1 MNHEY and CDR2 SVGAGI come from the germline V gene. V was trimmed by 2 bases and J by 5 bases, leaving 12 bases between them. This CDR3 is CASSYGAGVTEAFF. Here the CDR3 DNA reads TGTGCCAGCAGTTACGGCGCAGGGGTGACTGAAGCTTTCTTT.

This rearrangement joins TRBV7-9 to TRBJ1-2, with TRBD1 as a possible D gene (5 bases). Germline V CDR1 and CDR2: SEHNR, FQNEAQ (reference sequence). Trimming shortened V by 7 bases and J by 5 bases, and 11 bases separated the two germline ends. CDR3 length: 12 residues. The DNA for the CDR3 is TGTGCCAGCACCGACAGAAAGTATGGCTACACCTTC. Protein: CASTDRKYGYTF.

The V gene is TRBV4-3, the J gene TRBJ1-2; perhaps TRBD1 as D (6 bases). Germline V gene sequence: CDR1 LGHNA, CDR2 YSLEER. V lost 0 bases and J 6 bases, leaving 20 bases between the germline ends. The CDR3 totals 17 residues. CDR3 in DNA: TGCGCCAGCAGCCAAGACGATCGTTTTGGGGGGGCTGATGGCTACACCTTC. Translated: CASSQDDRFGGADGYTF.

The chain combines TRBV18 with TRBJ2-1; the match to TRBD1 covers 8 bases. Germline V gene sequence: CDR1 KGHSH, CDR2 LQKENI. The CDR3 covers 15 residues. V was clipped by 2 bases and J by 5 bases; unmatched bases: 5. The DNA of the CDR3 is TGTGCCAGCTCACCAGGGAACAGGGGGAACAATGAGCAGTTCTTC. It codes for CASSPGNRGNNEQFF.

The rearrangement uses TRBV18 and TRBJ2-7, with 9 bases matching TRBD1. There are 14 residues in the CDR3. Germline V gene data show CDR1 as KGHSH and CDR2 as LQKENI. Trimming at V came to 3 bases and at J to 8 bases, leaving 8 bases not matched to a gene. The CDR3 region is CASSPLPTGGQQYF. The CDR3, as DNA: TGTGCCAGCTCACCGCTACCGACAGGGGGGCAGCAGTACTTC.

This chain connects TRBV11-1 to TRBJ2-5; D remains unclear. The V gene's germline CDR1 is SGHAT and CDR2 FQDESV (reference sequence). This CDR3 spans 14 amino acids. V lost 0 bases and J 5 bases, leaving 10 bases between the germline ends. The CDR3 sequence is CASSLARRPETQYF. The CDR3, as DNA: TGTGCCAGCAGCTTAGCGCGGCGGCCTGAGACCCAGTACTTC.

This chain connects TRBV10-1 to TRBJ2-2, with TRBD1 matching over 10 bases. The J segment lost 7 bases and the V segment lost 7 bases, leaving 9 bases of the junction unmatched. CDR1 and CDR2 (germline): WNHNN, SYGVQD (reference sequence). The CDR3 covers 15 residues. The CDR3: CASILTGGVGGELFF. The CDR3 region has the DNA TGCGCCAGCATTCTGACAGGGGGCGTCGGCGGGGAGCTGTTTTTT.

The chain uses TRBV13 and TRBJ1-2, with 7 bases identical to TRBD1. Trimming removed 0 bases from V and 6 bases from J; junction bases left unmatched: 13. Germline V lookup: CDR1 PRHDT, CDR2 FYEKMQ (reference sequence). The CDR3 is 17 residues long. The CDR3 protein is CASSLGMRGLSSHGYTF. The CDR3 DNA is TGTGCCAGCAGCTTAGGCATGAGGGGGCTAAGTTCACATGGCTACACCTTC.